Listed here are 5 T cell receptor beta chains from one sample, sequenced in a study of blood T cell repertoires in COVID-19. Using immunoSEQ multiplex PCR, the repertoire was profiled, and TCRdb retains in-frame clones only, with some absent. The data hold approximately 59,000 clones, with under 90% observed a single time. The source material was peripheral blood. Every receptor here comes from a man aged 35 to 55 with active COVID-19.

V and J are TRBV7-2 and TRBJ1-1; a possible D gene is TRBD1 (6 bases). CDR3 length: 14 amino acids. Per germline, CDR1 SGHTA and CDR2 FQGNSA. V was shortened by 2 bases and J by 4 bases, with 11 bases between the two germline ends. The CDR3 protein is CASSLNRAVTEAFF. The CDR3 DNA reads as TGTGCCAGCAGCTTAAACAGGGCAGTCACTGAAGCTTTCTTT.

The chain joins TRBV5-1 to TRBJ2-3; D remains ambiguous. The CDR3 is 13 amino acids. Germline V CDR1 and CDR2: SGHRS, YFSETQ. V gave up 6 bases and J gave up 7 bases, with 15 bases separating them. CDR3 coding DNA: TGCGCCAGCACCCCTCCCTTGGCCAATACGCAGTATTTT. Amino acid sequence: CASTPPLANTQYF.

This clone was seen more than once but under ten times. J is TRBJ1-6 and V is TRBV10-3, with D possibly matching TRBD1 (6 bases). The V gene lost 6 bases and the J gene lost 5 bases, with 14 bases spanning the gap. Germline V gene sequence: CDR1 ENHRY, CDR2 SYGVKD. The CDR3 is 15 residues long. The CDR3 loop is CAIRPGRTDNSPLHF. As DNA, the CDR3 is TGTGCCATCAGACCGGGACGGACAGATAATTCACCCCTCCACTTT.

DNA of the CDR3: TGTGCCAGCAGCCAAGGTATCCCCGGGACTAGCGGTGATGATGAGCAGTTCTTC. Its translation is CASSQGIPGTSGDDEQFF. The J gene is TRBJ2-1, the V gene TRBV9, with 11 bases identical to TRBD2. J lost 8 bases, V lost 4 bases, and 17 bases had no gene match. The length of the CDR3 is 18 residues. From germline, CDR1 is SGDLS and CDR2 YYNGEE.

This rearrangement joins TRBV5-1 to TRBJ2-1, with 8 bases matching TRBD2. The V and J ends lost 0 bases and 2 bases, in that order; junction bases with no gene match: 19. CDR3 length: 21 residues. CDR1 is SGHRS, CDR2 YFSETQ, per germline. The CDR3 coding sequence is TGCGCCAGCAGCTTGGCCGGGTGGGGTAGCGGGATAAGAGGGGCCTACAATGAGCAGTTCTTC. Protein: CASSLAGWGSGIRGAYNEQFF.